These 28 T cell receptor beta chains were all obtained from the same sample, sequenced in a study of T cells in Graves' hyperthyroidism and ophthalmopathy. Using RNA transcripts as the source, TCR beta CDR3 regions were amplified. Primed by the HTBI set, a first-round RT-PCR was run on the TCR CDR3. TCRdb independently ran MiXCR on the multiplex PCR reads; one entry per CDR3 protein. The sample records around 250,000 distinct CDR3 sequences, approximately 24% being singletons. The sequenced sample was blood. These receptors all stem from a middle-aged woman with Graves' ophthalmopathy.

A note on this clonotype: Sequence at one end of the junction differs from germline and may be a read error. This rearrangement joins TRBV28 to TRBJ1-1, with 7 bases identical to TRBD1. The CDR3 contains 15 residues. CDR1 is MDHEN, CDR2 SYDVKM, per germline. For the CDR3, the DNA is TGTGCCACCGGCACCCCGATAGGGGGCTCTTTATTTGCTTCCTTT. Translation: CATGTPIGGSLFASF.

This rearrangement joins TRBV29-1 to TRBJ2-4; TRBD2 aligns across 7 bases. Per the germline V gene, CDR1 is SQVTM and CDR2 is ANQGSEA. This CDR3 region has 13 residues. Unmatched junction bases numbered 4, after V lost 1 base and J lost 7 bases. CDR3 DNA: TGCAGCGTTGAAGTGCCCGGGGGGAACATTCAGTACTTC. This sequence encodes CSVEVPGGNIQYF.

The J gene is TRBJ2-7, the V gene TRBV28, with D tentatively TRBD1 (5 bases). Germline CDR1 is MDHEN and CDR2 is SYDVKM. The CDR3 is 17 amino acids. Trimming cost V 5 bases and J 6 bases, with 26 bases left between them. CDR3 in DNA: TGTGCCAGCAGTACGATAGAGTCAGGGTTACGAGTTTTCGAGCAGTACTTC. This sequence encodes CASSTIESGLRVFEQYF.

This clonotype was recorded many times. This rearrangement joins TRBV27 to TRBJ2-5, with TRBD2 matching over 7 bases. The ends lost 4 bases at V and 1 base at J; junction bases unmatched: 9. The CDR3 runs 16 residues. CDR1 is MNHEY and CDR2 is SMNVEV in the germline V gene (reference sequence). This CDR3 is CASSSRGLGFQETQYF. In nucleotides, the CDR3 is TGTGCCAGCAGTTCCCGAGGACTAGGATTCCAAGAGACCCAGTACTTC.

Note on this clonotype: One end of the junction is discordant with germline, which a read error may explain. The genes are TRBV5-1 and TRBJ2-5, with a weak D call TRBD1 (7 bases). Germline assignment: CDR1 SGHRS and CDR2 YFSETQ. The CDR3 runs to 14 residues. The CDR3 coding sequence is TGCGCCAGCAGATCTGGAGGGGGCGCGGAGACTCAGTACTTC. This encodes CASRSGGGAETQYF.

The J gene is TRBJ1-5, the V gene TRBV28, with no clear D. The CDR3 has 13 amino acids. CDR1 MDHEN and CDR2 SYDVKM come from the germline V gene. V was cut by 6 bases and J by 8 bases, with 14 bases left in between. CDR3 nucleotides: TGTGCCAGCAGCCAGTCCAGATACGAGCCCCAGCATTTT. It encodes CASSQSRYEPQHF.

This chain joins TRBV6-1 and TRBJ2-7; no clear D gene. This CDR3 contains 12 residues. The germline V and J ends were trimmed by 8 bases and 2 bases, with 10 bases remaining between them. The germline CDR1 and CDR2 sequences are MNHNS and SASEGT. CDR3 sequence (DNA): TGTGCCAGCCTTACAGTTACCTACGAGCAGTACTTC. The encoded protein is CASLTVTYEQYF.

This clonotype was counted many times. The chain employs TRBV6-2 or TRBV6-3 and TRBJ2-2; 8 bases agree with TRBD2. The germline CDR1 and CDR2 sequences are MNHEY and SVGEGT. J lost 5 bases, V lost 7 bases, and 6 bases had no gene match. The CDR3 covers 14 residues. As DNA, the CDR3 is TGTGCCAGCAAGCCGGGAGGGGAAACCGGGGAGCTGTTTTTT. Translated: CASKPGGETGELFF.

This clonotype has a count of ten or more. CDR3 sequence reads: CASRDSLAKNIQYF. CDR3 sequence (DNA): TGTGCCAGTAGGGACAGCCTAGCCAAAAACATTCAGTACTTC. The chain combines TRBV19 with TRBJ2-4; TRBD1 is a possible D gene (6 bases). Trimming shortened V by 6 bases and J by 0 bases, and 9 bases separated the two germline ends. The V gene's germline CDR1 is LNHDA and CDR2 SQIVND (reference sequence). This CDR3 has 14 residues.

This clonotype was found many times. This may come from a read error, since a much larger clone is one base off. The chain couples TRBV7-9 to TRBJ2-5, with D possibly being TRBD1 or TRBD2 (5 bases each). Trimming took 5 bases from V and 2 from J, leaving 12 bases between them. This CDR3 is built from 14 residues. Germline V CDR1 and CDR2: SEHNR, FQNEAQ (reference sequence). CDR3 protein: CASSTRDGQETQYF. The CDR3 DNA is TGTGCCAGCAGCACCCGGGACGGACAAGAGACCCAGTACTTC.

The chain has TRBV3-1 and TRBJ2-5; D remains unclear. The V and J ends lost 3 bases and 2 bases respectively, with 10 bases between them. The CDR3 is made up of 14 amino acids. Germline V lookup: CDR1 LGHDT, CDR2 YNNKEL (reference sequence). The CDR3 spells CASSHRQLQETQYF. DNA for the CDR3: TGTGCCAGCAGCCACAGACAACTGCAAGAGACCCAGTACTTC.

This clonotype was recorded at least ten times. This rearrangement joins TRBV6-2 or TRBV6-3 to TRBJ1-5, with 8 bases fitting TRBD1. CDR1 and CDR2 (germline): MNHEY, SVGEGT. The J segment lost 5 bases and the V segment lost 6 bases, leaving 3 bases of the junction unmatched. This CDR3 comprises 13 residues. CDR3 bases: TGTGCCAGCAGGCGGGGACAGGATCAGCCCCAGCATTTT. Amino acids: CASRRGQDQPQHF.

This clonotype was counted only a few times. CDR3 DNA sequence: TGTGCCAGCAGCCCCGGGGCCCAAGAGACCCAGTACTTC. It yields the protein CASSPGAQETQYF. V usage is TRBV11-2 and J usage is TRBJ2-5; D tentatively fits TRBD1 or TRBD2 (5 bases each). The CDR3 runs to 13 residues. Germline CDR1 and CDR2: SGHAT and FQNNGV. Trimming left V 5 bases short and J 1 base short, with 8 bases between.

This clonotype came up many times. The J gene is TRBJ2-5, the V gene TRBV9, with D perhaps assigned TRBD1 or TRBD2 (5 bases each). V was shortened by 4 bases and J by 0 bases, with 10 bases between the two germline ends. CDR1 is SGDLS and CDR2 is YYNGEE in the germline V gene. The CDR3 is made up of 14 amino acids. CDR3 region: CASSSGTNQETQYF. The CDR3 nucleotides read TGTGCCAGCAGCTCCGGGACGAACCAAGAGACCCAGTACTTC.

The chain joins TRBV12-5 to TRBJ1-1, with D maybe TRBD1 (5 bases). The CDR3 is 16 amino acids. Germline V gene lookup returns CDR1 LGHNT and CDR2 FRNRAP. The V end was cut by 6 bases, the J end by 5 bases, with 22 bases between. CDR3 residues: CASGLRQGARETEAFF. In nucleotides, the CDR3 is TGTGCTAGTGGCCTGCGGCAAGGGGCGCGGGAGACTGAAGCTTTCTTT.

Ten or more counts support this clonotype. V and J are TRBV25-1 and TRBJ2-7; D is possibly TRBD2 (6 bases). Germline CDR1 and CDR2: MGHDK and SYGVNS. CDR3 size: 14 residues. Trimming pared 7 bases from V and 7 bases from J, leaving 20 bases between. CDR3 residues: CASTPRGASREQYF. The DNA for the CDR3 is TGTGCCAGCACTCCACGCGGGGCCAGCAGAGAGCAGTACTTC.

This clonotype was detected ten times or more. The DNA of the CDR3 is TGCGCCAGCAGCTCCGACAGTGGGAGGACCCAGTACTTC. It yields the protein CASSSDSGRTQYF. This chain connects TRBV5-1 to TRBJ2-5, with D perhaps TRBD1 or TRBD2 (5 bases each). The V and J ends lost 3 bases and 7 bases respectively, with 13 bases between them. The germline V gene encodes CDR1 SGHRS and CDR2 YFSETQ. CDR3 size: 13 residues. Combining the CDR3 with reference TRBV5-1 and TRBJ2-5 gives the whole variable domain KAGVTQTPRYLIKTRGQQVTLSCSPISGHRSVSWYQQTPGQGLQFLFEYFSETQRNKGNFPGRFSGRQFSNSRSEMNVSTLELGDSALYLCASSSDSGRTQYFGPGTRLLVL.

V usage is TRBV12-3 or TRBV12-4 and J usage is TRBJ1-1; 8 bases match TRBD1. V trimming: 8 bases; J trimming: 2 bases; junction bases outside the gene matches: 7. The CDR3 length is 14 residues. Written as DNA, the CDR3 is TGTGCCAGCTTTCCAGGGGGCTCCAACACTGAAGCTTTCTTT. It yields the protein CASFPGGSNTEAFF.

The CDR3 nucleotides read TGTGCCAGCAGCTTAGATGGGGTAGACACCGGGGAGCTGTTTTTT. Its protein is CASSLDGVDTGELFF. The chain recombines TRBV11-3 with TRBJ2-2; D is unresolved. V dropped 0 bases and J dropped 3 bases, with 8 bases sitting between them. CDR1 SGHNT and CDR2 YENEEA come from the germline V gene. CDR3 length equals 15 residues.

The V gene is TRBV11-2, the J gene TRBJ2-7, with D unresolved. The V gene's germline CDR1 is SGHAT and CDR2 FQNNGV. The CDR3 is 15 amino acids. Trimming cost V 0 bases and J 2 bases, with 11 bases left between them. Here the CDR3 reads CASSLDRHSPYEQYF. Written as DNA, the CDR3 is TGTGCCAGCAGCTTAGATCGTCACAGCCCCTACGAGCAGTACTTC.

Notes on this clonotype: A much larger clonotype is one base distant, so this may be a read error. J is TRBJ1-2 and V is TRBV2; D is uncertain. CDR3 length: 14 amino acids. Germline V gives CDR1 SNHLY, CDR2 FYNNEI. The CDR3 nucleotides are TGTGCCGGCAGTGTAGGGCAGCGAAACTATGGCTACACCTTC. Protein sequence: CAGSVGQRNYGYTF.

This clonotype has at least ten counts. V gene TRBV10-3 combines with J gene TRBJ2-7; 9 bases are shared with TRBD1. Germline trimming cut 4 bases from V and 0 bases from J; bases unmatched to any gene: 7. The germline CDR1 and CDR2 sequences are ENHRY and SYGVKD. This CDR3 contains 16 residues. CDR3 coding DNA: TGTGCCATCAGTGGGGATCCGGGACAGGGCTCCTACGAGCAGTACTTC. Its translation is CAISGDPGQGSYEQYF.

This clonotype was recorded many times. The chain carries TRBV18 and TRBJ1-5; D gene unclear. Per germline, CDR1 KGHSH and CDR2 LQKENI. The CDR3 is 13 residues long. V was trimmed by 3 bases and J by 5 bases, leaving 8 bases between them. This CDR3 reads CASSPYNDQPQHF. The CDR3, as DNA: TGTGCCAGCTCACCCTACAACGATCAGCCCCAGCATTTT.

In this sample, this clonotype turned up many times. This rearrangement joins TRBV27 to TRBJ1-5, with D perhaps TRBD1 (5 bases). The V end was cut by 7 bases, the J end by 5 bases, with 18 bases between. Germline lookup yields CDR1 MNHEY and CDR2 SMNVEV (reference sequence). The CDR3 is 15 residues long. CDR3 protein: CASMWAFGADQPQHF. The CDR3 DNA is TGTGCCAGCATGTGGGCCTTCGGGGCTGATCAGCCCCAGCATTTT.

This clonotype was seen only a few times. A much more abundant neighbour one base away suggests this may be a read error. This chain uses TRBV5-1 with TRBJ2-2; D might be TRBD1 or TRBD2, each matching 5 bases. The CDR3 is 15 residues long. The germline gives CDR1 SGHRS, CDR2 YFSETQ. The CDR3 here is CASSRDSSDTGEPFF. The CDR3 DNA reads TGCGCCAGCAGCCGGGATAGCTCGGACACCGGGGAGCCGTTTTTT.

This clonotype came up many times. V gene TRBV30 combines with J gene TRBJ1-2; D is undetermined. Germline V gene lookup returns CDR1 GTSNPN and CDR2 SVGIG (reference sequence). V lost 4 bases and J lost 4, with 10 bases in between. The CDR3 runs 12 residues. In DNA form, the CDR3 reads TGTGCCTGGACCTCCCGTCCCTATGGCTACACCTTC. It encodes CAWTSRPYGYTF.

This clonotype was seen many times. The V and J genes are TRBV28 and TRBJ1-1; possible D gene TRBD1, 5 bases. CDR1 MDHEN and CDR2 SYDVKM come from the germline V gene. The CDR3 spans 14 residues. Trimming pared 3 bases from V and 1 base from J, leaving 9 bases between. CDR3 amino acids: CASSFPDRNTEAFF. CDR3 sequence (DNA): TGTGCCAGCAGTTTCCCCGACAGGAACACTGAAGCTTTCTTT.

The chain employs TRBV10-3 and TRBJ1-1, with D perhaps matching TRBD1 (5 bases). Trimming stripped 5 bases from V and 2 bases from J, with 12 bases between. Germline V lookup: CDR1 ENHRY, CDR2 SYGVKD. This CDR3 contains 14 residues. The CDR3 reads CAISKDIFNTEAFF. The DNA for the CDR3 is TGTGCCATCAGTAAGGACATATTCAACACTGAAGCTTTCTTT.